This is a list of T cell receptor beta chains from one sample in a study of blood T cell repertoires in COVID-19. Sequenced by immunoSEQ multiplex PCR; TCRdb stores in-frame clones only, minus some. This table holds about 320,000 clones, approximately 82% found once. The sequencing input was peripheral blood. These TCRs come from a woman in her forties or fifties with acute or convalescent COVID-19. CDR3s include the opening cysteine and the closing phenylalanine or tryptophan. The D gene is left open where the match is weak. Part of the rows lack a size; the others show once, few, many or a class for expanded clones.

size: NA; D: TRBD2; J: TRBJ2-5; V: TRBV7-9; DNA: TGTGCCAGCTGTTACACTAGCGGAGATCAAGAGACCCAGTACTTC; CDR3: CASCYTSGDQETQYF
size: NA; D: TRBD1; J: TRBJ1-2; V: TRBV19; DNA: TGTGCCAGTAGTCCGGACAGGGCCAACTATGGCTACACCTTC; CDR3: CASSPDRANYGYTF
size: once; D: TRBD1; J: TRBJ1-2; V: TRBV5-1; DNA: TGCGCCAGCAGCTTAGGGACCACAGGGGACTATGGCTACACCTTC; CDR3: CASSLGTTGDYGYTF
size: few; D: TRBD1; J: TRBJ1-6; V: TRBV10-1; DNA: TGCGCCAGCAGGGTGGGGACCGGGACAGGTTGGGCCCTCCACTTT; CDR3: CASRVGTGTGWALHF
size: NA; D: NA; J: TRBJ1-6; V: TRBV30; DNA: TGTGCCTGGAGTTTCCTCGTAAATTCACCCCTCCACTTT; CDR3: CAWSFLVNSPLHF
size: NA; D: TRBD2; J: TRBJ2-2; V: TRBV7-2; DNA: TGTGCCAGCAGCTTAGTAATAGGTAGCGGGGTAAACACCGGGGAGCTGTTTTTT; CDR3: CASSLVIGSGVNTGELFF
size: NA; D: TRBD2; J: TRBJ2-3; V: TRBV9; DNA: TGTGCCAGCACCCGGAGCGGGGGAAGCACAGATACGCAGTATTTT; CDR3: CASTRSGGSTDTQYF
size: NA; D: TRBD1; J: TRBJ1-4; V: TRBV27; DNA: TGTGCCAGCAGTACAGGGGAATTCCGTAATGAAAAACTGTTTTTT; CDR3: CASSTGEFRNEKLFF
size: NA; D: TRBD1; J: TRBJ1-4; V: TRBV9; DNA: TGTGCCAGCAGCGCCTACGGACAGGGGAATGAAAAACTGTTTTTT; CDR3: CASSAYGQGNEKLFF
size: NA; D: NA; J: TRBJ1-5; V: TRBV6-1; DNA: TGTGCCAGCAGTGAGAGGACTCTTGCCAAAGATCAGCCCCAGCATTTT; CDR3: CASSERTLAKDQPQHF
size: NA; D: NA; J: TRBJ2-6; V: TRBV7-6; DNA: TGTGCCAGCAGCCCCAGTGGGGGGAGTCTCGGCTCTGGGGCCAACGTCCTGACTTTC; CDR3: CASSPSGGSLGSGANVLTF